This is a list of T cell receptor beta chains from one sample in a study of Graves' ophthalmopathy and Graves' hyperthyroidism. Via MiXCR, TCRdb re-called the multiplex PCR reads, giving one row per CDR3 protein. In the table there are over a million distinct CDR3 sequences, less than 45% of which are singletons. Sequencing was done on a sample of peripheral blood or thyroid tissue (not recorded which). The receptor source for this set is an adult man with Graves' hyperthyroidism. The CDR3 runs from the conserved cysteine through the conserved F or W. A D gene is named only where the DNA matches it firmly. Expanded clones get a size class; other rows say once, few or many, or leave the size out.

j_call	v_call	clone_size	d_call	cdr3_aa	cdr3_nt
TRBJ2-2	TRBV19	many	TRBD1	CASSLSPGQGVTGELFF	TGTGCCAGTAGCCTTTCACCGGGACAGGGTGTCACCGGGGAGCTGTTTTTT
TRBJ2-7	TRBV7-2	NA	NA	CASSLRVGTTYEQYF	TGTGCCAGCAGCTTAAGGGTAGGGACAACCTACGAGCAGTACTTC
TRBJ1-1	TRBV6-1	few	NA	CASSERFQGKVAEAFF	TGTGCCAGCAGTGAAAGATTCCAGGGAAAGGTGGCCGAAGCTTTCTTT
TRBJ2-7	TRBV6-6	many	TRBD1	CATTGTGLYEQYF	TGTGCCACCACCGGGACAGGGTTGTACGAGCAGTACTTC
TRBJ2-7	TRBV11-2	NA	TRBD1	CAGSYEGQGRYEQYF	TGTGCCGGCAGCTACGAAGGACAGGGACGCTACGAGCAGTACTTC
TRBJ2-5	TRBV7-2	NA	NA	CASSWEGDNQPQYF	TGTGCCAGCAGCTGGGAAGGGGACAATCAGCCCCAGTACTTC
TRBJ2-7	TRBV10-3	NA	NA	CAISDSAGTSRPDEQYF	TGTGCCATCAGTGATTCAGCAGGGACCTCGAGACCGGACGAGCAGTACTTC
TRBJ2-5	TRBV7-2	many	TRBD2	CASSLLAGGLGTQYF	TGTGCCAGCAGCCTCCTAGCGGGGGGGCTCGGGACCCAGTACTTC
TRBJ1-6	TRBV20-1	NA	NA	CSASGGSNLHF	TGCAGTGCTAGCGGGGGGTCGAACCTCCACTTT
TRBJ1-1	TRBV3-2	NA	NA	CASSQALQGAEAFF	TGTGCCAGCAGCCAAGCCTTACAGGGTGCTGAAGCTTTCTTT
TRBJ2-5	TRBV15	many	NA	CATSPPRLAGNQETQYF	TGTGCCACCAGCCCCCCCCGTTTGGCGGGAAACCAAGAGACCCAGTACTTC
TRBJ1-1	TRBV4-1	many	TRBD1	CASRTGTVSTEAFF	TGCGCCAGCAGAACCGGGACAGTGAGCACTGAAGCTTTCTTT
TRBJ2-2	TRBV7-8	NA	TRBD2	CASSSGSGSNAGELFF	TGTGCCAGCAGCTCGGGGAGCGGGAGCAATGCCGGGGAGCTGTTTTTT
TRBJ1-1	TRBV29-1	NA	NA	CSVEGYETSEAFF	TGCAGCGTTGAGGGGTACGAGACATCCGAAGCTTTCTTT
TRBJ2-7	TRBV12-3/TRBV12-4	NA	TRBD2	CASSFRASGVSYEQYF	TGTGCCAGCAGCTTCCGAGCTAGCGGGGTCTCCTACGAGCAGTACTTC
TRBJ2-2	TRBV30	NA	NA	CAWSVSGELFF	TGTGCCTGGAGTGTATCCGGGGAGCTGTTTTTT
TRBJ1-2	TRBV12-3/TRBV12-4	few	NA	CASSLAGQFTANYGYTF	TGTGCCAGCAGTTTAGCGGGGCAATTTACAGCTAACTATGGCTACACCTTC
TRBJ2-5	TRBV19	many	NA	CATRIGETQYF	TGTGCCACTCGAATAGGGGAGACCCAGTACTTC